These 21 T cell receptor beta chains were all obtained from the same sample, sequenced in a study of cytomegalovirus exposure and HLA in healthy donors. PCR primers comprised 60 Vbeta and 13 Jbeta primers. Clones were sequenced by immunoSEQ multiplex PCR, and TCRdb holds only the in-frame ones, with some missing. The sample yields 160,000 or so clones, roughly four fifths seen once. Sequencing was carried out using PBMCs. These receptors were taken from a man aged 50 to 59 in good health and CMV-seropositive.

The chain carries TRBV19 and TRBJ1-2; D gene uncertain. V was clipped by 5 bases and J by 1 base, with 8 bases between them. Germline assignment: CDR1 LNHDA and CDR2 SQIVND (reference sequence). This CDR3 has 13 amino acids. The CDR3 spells CASSLYSNYGYTF. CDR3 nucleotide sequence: TGTGCCAGTAGTCTCTACAGTAACTATGGCTACACCTTC.

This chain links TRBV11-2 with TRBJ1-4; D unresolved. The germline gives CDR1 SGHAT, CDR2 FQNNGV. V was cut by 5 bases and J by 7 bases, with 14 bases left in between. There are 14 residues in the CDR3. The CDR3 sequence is CASSLSPVGEKLFF. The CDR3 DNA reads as TGTGCCAGCAGCCTTAGTCCGGTCGGTGAAAAACTGTTTTTT.

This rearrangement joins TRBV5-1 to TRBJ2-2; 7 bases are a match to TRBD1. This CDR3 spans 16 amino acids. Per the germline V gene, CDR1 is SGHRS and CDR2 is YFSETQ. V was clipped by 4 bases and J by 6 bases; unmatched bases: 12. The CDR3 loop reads CASSLSLPRGSGELFF. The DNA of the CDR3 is TGCGCCAGCAGCCTATCGCTGCCCAGGGGGTCCGGGGAGCTGTTTTTT.

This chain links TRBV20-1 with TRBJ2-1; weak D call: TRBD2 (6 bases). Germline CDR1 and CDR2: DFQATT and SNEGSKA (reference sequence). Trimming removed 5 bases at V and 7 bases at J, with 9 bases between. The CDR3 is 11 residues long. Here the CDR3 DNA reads TGCAGTGCTGTTAGCGGTAATGAGCAGTTCTTC. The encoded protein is CSAVSGNEQFF.

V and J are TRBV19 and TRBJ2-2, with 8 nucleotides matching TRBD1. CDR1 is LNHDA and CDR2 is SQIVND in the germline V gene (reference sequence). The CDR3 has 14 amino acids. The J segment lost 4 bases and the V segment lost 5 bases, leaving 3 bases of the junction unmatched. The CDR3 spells CASSRQGFTGELFF. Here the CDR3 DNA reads TGTGCCAGTAGTCGACAGGGGTTCACCGGGGAGCTGTTTTTT.

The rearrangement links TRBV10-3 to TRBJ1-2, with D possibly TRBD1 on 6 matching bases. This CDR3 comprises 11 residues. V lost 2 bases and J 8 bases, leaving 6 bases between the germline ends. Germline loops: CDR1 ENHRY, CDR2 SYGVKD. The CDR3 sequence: CAISEGGGYTF. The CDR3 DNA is TGTGCCATCAGTGAGGGGGGCGGCTACACCTTC.

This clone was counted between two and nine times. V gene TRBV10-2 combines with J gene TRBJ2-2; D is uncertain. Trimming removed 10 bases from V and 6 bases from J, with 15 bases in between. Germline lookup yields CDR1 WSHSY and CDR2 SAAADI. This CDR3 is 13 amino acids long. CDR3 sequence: CATAYQVAGELFF. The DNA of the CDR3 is TGCGCCACCGCTTACCAGGTCGCCGGGGAGCTGTTTTTT.

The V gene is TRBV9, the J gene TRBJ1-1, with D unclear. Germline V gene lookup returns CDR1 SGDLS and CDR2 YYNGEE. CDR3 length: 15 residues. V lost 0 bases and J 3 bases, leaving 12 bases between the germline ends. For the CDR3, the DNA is TGTGCCAGCAGCGTAGTTCAGAACTACTACACTGAAGCTTTCTTT. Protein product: CASSVVQNYYTEAFF.

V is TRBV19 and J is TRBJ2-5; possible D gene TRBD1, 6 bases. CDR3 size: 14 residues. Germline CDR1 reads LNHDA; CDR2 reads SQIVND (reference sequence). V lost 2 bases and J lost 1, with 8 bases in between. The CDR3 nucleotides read TGTGCCAGTAGTATACTAGGGGGCCAAGAGACCCAGTACTTC. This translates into CASSILGGQETQYF.

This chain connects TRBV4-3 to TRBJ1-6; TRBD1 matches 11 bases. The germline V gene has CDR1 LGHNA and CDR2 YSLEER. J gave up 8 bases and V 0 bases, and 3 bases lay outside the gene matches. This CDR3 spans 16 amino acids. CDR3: CASSQDPGQGDSPLHF. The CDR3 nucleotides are TGCGCCAGCAGCCAAGATCCGGGACAGGGGGATTCACCCCTCCACTTT.

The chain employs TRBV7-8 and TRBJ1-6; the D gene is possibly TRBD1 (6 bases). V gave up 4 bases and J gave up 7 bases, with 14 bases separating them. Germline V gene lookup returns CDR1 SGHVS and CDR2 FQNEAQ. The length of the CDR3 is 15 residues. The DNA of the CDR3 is TGTGCCAGCAGCTCTGGCCAGGGGCGGAATTCACCCCTCCACTTT. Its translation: CASSSGQGRNSPLHF.

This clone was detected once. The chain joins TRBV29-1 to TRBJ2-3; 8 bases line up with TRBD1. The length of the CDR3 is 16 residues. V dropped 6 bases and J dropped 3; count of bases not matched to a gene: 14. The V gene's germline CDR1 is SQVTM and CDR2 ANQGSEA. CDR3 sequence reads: CSVSQSDRVATDTQYF. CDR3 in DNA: TGCAGCGTGTCCCAATCGGACAGGGTAGCAACAGATACGCAGTATTTT.

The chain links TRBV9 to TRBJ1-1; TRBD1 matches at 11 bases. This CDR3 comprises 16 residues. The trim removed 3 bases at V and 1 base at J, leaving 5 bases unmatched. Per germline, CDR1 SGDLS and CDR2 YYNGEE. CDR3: CASSGAGTGGNTEAFF. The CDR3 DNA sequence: TGTGCCAGCAGCGGTGCCGGGACAGGGGGGAACACTGAAGCTTTCTTT.

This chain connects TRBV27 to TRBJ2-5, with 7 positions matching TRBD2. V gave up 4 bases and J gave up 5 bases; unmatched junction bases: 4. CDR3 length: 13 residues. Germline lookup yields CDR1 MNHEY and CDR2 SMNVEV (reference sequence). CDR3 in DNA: TGTGCCAGCAGTTCCTGGGGGGGGGAGACCCAGTACTTC. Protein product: CASSSWGGETQYF.

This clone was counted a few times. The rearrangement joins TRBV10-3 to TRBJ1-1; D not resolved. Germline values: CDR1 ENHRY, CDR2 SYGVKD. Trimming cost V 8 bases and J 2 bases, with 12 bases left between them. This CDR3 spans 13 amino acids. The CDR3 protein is CAIEAAANTEAFF. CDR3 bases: TGTGCCATCGAGGCTGCGGCTAACACTGAAGCTTTCTTT.

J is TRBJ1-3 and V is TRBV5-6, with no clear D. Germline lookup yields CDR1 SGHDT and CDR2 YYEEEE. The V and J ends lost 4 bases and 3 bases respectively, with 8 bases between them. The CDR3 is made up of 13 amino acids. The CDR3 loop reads CASSADIGNTIYF. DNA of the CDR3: TGTGCCAGCAGCGCAGATATTGGAAACACCATATATTTT. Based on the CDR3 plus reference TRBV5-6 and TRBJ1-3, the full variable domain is DAGVTQSPTHLIKTRGQQVTLRCSPKSGHDTVSWYQQALGQGPQFIFQYYEEEERQRGNFPDRFSGHQFPNYSSELNVNALLLGDSALYLCASSADIGNTIYFGEGSWLTVV.

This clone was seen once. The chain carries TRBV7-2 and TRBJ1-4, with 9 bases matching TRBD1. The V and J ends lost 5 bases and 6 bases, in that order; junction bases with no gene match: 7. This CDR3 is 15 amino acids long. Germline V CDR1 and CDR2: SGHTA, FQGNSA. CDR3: CASSLPGQGYEKLFF. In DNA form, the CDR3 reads TGTGCCAGCAGCCTACCGGGACAGGGTTATGAAAAACTGTTTTTT.

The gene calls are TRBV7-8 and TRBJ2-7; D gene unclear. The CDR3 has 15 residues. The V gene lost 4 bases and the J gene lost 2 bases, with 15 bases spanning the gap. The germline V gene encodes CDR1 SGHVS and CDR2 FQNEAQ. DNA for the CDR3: TGTGCCAGCAGCTCATTAGTTTCAACCACCTACGAGCAGTACTTC. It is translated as CASSSLVSTTYEQYF. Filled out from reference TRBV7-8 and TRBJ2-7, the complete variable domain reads GAGVSQSPRYKVAKRGQDVALRCDPISGHVSLFWYQQALGQGPEFLTYFQNEAQLDKSGLPSDRFFAERPEGSVSTLKIQRTQQEDSAVYLCASSSLVSTTYEQYFGPGTRLTVT.

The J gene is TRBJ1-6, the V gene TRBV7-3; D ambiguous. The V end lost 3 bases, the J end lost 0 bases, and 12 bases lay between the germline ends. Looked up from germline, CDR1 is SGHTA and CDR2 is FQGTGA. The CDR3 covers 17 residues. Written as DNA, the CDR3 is TGTGCCAGCAGCTTGATGGCGGAGAGCTCCTATAATTCACCCCTCCACTTT. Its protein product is CASSLMAESSYNSPLHF.

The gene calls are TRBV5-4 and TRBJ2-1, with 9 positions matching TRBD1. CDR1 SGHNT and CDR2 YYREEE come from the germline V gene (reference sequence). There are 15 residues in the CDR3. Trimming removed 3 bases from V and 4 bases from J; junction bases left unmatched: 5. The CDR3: CASSSGQGPYNEQFF. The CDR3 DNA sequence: TGTGCCAGCAGCTCCGGACAGGGGCCGTACAATGAGCAGTTCTTC.

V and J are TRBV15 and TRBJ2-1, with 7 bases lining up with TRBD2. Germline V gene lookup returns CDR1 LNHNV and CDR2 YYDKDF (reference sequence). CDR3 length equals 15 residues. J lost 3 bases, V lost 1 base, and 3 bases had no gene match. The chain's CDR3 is CATSRGAGIYNEQFF. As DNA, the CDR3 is TGTGCCACCAGCAGAGGAGCGGGGATCTACAATGAGCAGTTCTTC.